These 13 T cell receptor beta chains were sequenced from one sample in a study of T cells in Graves' hyperthyroidism and ophthalmopathy. Amplified regions were TCR beta CDR3 sequences from RNA transcripts. Carried out on the TCR CDR3, a first-round RT-PCR used the HTBI primer set. TCRdb ran MiXCR on the multiplex PCR reads and lists one entry per CDR3 protein. The sample includes about 250,000 distinct CDR3 sequences, 20% to 25% of them seen just once. Sequencing was carried out using blood. These receptors were taken from a man aged 30 to 39 with Graves' ophthalmopathy.

This chain joins TRBV12-5 and TRBJ2-1; 8 positions match TRBD1. This CDR3 region has 18 residues. The V segment lost 3 bases and the J segment 3 bases; nucleotides outside the gene matches: 13. The V gene's germline CDR1 is LGHNT and CDR2 FRNRAP. The CDR3: CASGFSKTGEDIYNEQFF. The CDR3 DNA reads as TGTGCTAGTGGTTTCTCAAAGACAGGGGAGGATATCTACAATGAGCAGTTCTTC.

This chain uses TRBV11-3 with TRBJ1-6; a weak D match, TRBD1 (5 bases). With 5 bases removed from V and 12 bases from J, the gap between germline ends came to 14 bases. CDR3 length: 13 residues. Germline CDR1 and CDR2: SGHNT and YENEEA. In nucleotides, the CDR3 is TGTGCCAGCAGCACTGACCTCGGGGGACCCCTCCACTTT. This codes for CASSTDLGGPLHF.

This clonotype was seen at least ten times. The chain recombines TRBV3-1 with TRBJ1-1; 7 bases match TRBD1. V trimming: 4 bases; J trimming: 4 bases; junction bases outside the gene matches: 3. CDR3 length: 13 amino acids. Germline assignment: CDR1 LGHDT and CDR2 YNNKEL (reference sequence). The CDR3 sequence is CASSPRQGTEAFF. The CDR3 DNA sequence: TGTGCCAGCAGCCCGAGACAGGGCACTGAAGCTTTCTTT.

This clonotype was found a few times. The chain recombines TRBV2 with TRBJ2-2; 16 bases align to TRBD2. CDR3 length: 21 amino acids. Per germline, CDR1 SNHLY and CDR2 FYNNEI. Germline trimming cut 5 bases from V and 4 bases from J; bases unmatched to any gene: 16. In DNA, the CDR3 is TGTGCCAGCAGTAAAAAGTCCGGGACTAGCGGGAGGGCCGCGGCCACCGGGGAGCTGTTTTTT. Amino acid sequence: CASSKKSGTSGRAAATGELFF.

This clonotype was seen repeatedly, ten times or more. The rearrangement links TRBV11-2 to TRBJ2-5; 9 positions match TRBD2. The CDR3 contains 14 residues. CDR1 and CDR2 from the germline V gene are SGHAT and FQNNGV. Germline trimming cut 3 bases from V and 5 bases from J; bases unmatched to any gene: 4. The CDR3 region is CASSFPGTSETQYF. The CDR3 DNA sequence: TGTGCCAGCAGCTTTCCCGGGACTAGCGAGACCCAGTACTTC.

This clonotype was counted at least ten times. V and J are TRBV7-3 and TRBJ1-1; D possibly corresponds to TRBD1 (6 bases). The V gene's germline CDR1 is SGHTA and CDR2 FQGTGA. V was cut by 3 bases and J by 1 base, with 15 bases left in between. CDR3 length: 16 residues. CDR3 nucleotides: TGTGCCAGCAGCTTCAGGACAGTCCCCGGGAACACTGAAGCTTTCTTT. Translation: CASSFRTVPGNTEAFF.

Many counts were recorded for this clonotype. The V and J genes are TRBV20-1 and TRBJ1-2; TRBD1 aligns across 8 bases. Looked up from germline, CDR1 is DFQATT and CDR2 is SNEGSKA (reference sequence). CDR3 length equals 12 residues. With V trimmed by 5 bases and J by 7 bases, 6 bases remained unmatched. CDR3 in amino acids: CSALDRAIGYTF. The CDR3 DNA is TGCAGTGCTTTGGACAGGGCTATTGGCTACACCTTC.

The rearrangement joins TRBV6-1 to TRBJ2-7; no clear D. CDR1 and CDR2 from the germline V gene are MNHNS and SASEGT. V lost 3 bases to trimming and J lost 0 bases, with 12 bases between them. The CDR3 spans 15 residues. For the CDR3, the DNA is TGTGCCAGCAGTGATAGGGCAGGAAGCTCCTACGAGCAGTACTTC. This codes for CASSDRAGSSYEQYF.

This clonotype has only a few counts. V and J are TRBV24-1 and TRBJ1-1; possibly TRBD1 for D (5 bases). The germline V gene has CDR1 KGHDR and CDR2 SFDVKD. This CDR3 has 13 amino acids. Trimming cost V 7 bases and J 4 bases, with 12 bases left between them. The CDR3 sequence is CATSGGLGTEAFF. The DNA of the CDR3 is TGTGCCACCAGCGGGGGGTTGGGCACTGAAGCTTTCTTT.

The rearrangement joins TRBV20-1 to TRBJ2-5, with 7 bases matching TRBD2. This CDR3 has 16 amino acids. CDR1 and CDR2 from the germline V gene are DFQATT and SNEGSKA (reference sequence). V dropped 3 bases and J dropped 4; count of bases not matched to a gene: 14. CDR3 DNA sequence: TGCAGTGCTAGCATTTTTGGGGGAGGGCCGAGAGAGACCCAGTACTTC. This translates into CSASIFGGGPRETQYF.

This clonotype was detected a few times. This rearrangement joins TRBV19 to TRBJ1-5, with TRBD1 matching 8 bases. This CDR3 contains 17 residues. J was trimmed by 2 bases and V by 9 bases; bases with no gene match: 15. Germline V gene data show CDR1 as LNHDA and CDR2 as SQIVND (reference sequence). CDR3 residues: CARFRDRSVHRNQPQHF. The DNA of the CDR3 is TGTGCCAGATTCCGGGACAGGAGCGTCCACCGCAATCAGCCCCAGCATTTT.

This clonotype was counted ten times or more. CDR3 coding DNA: TGTGCCAGCAGCCAAGGAGGGCGTGGTGAAGCTTTCTTT. It translates to CASSQGGRGEAFF. The chain combines TRBV12-3 or TRBV12-4 with TRBJ1-1; D is uncertain. V was trimmed by 6 bases and J by 7 bases, leaving 15 bases between them. The CDR3 is 13 residues long.

This clonotype has a count of ten or more. The rearrangement links TRBV7-2 to TRBJ2-7; D might be TRBD1 or TRBD2, each matching 5 bases. CDR1 SGHTA and CDR2 FQGNSA come from the germline V gene. The CDR3 has 14 residues. The ends were cut back, 7 bases at V and 2 bases at J, with 15 bases in the middle. The CDR3 region has the DNA TGTGCCAGCACCCCCGGGACGTCACCCTACGAGCAGTACTTC. Translated, it gives CASTPGTSPYEQYF.